This T cell receptor beta chain was retrieved from a study of T cell repertoires in cytomegalovirus infection. Study details: It was the public TCR beta signatures that indicated both CMV infection and matching HLA type.

Germline V lookup: CDR1 SGHAT, CDR2 FQNNGV. The CDR3 loop spans 17 amino acids. Trimming removed 6 bases from V and 2 bases from J; junction bases left unmatched: 11. In the case of this clonotype: The target antigen is unknown.

TCRdb reprocessed the reads via MiXCR and lists one record per CDR3 protein. The table includes approximately 500,000 distinct CDR3 sequences, 26% detected once. Study results and caveats: Carriage of CMV together with the relevant HLA was identifiable through cumulative public TCR beta family frequency. Ex vivo, HLA-C-restricted CMV-specific TCR beta clonotypes prevailed over the rest of the response.

Sequencing was done on a sample of PBMCs. V usage is TRBV11-2 and J usage is TRBJ2-5, with 11 bases matching TRBD1. The receptor comes from a human donor in good health (CMV status not recorded). Some clones in this sample may be carry-over from other donors' samples. In nucleotides, the CDR3 is TGTGCCAGCAGAGGACAGGGGGCGTTAATCACTCAAGAGACCCAGTACTTC. As protein: CASRGQGALITQETQYF.